The 18 T cell receptor beta chains below come from one sample, sequenced in a study of blood T cell repertoires in COVID-19. Some clones are missing from TCRdb's copy, which holds only in-frame ones; the method was immunoSEQ multiplex PCR. The sample consists of about 38,000 clones, about 94% of them appearing once. The source material was peripheral blood. All receptors derive from a human donor with active COVID-19. The donor label of this sample is uncertain.

V is TRBV3-1 (or the pseudogene TRBV3-2) and J is TRBJ1-3, with TRBD1 as a possible D gene (6 bases). V gave up 4 bases and J gave up 4 bases, with 14 bases separating them. CDR1 is LGHDT, CDR2 YNNKEL, per germline (reference sequence). The CDR3 extends over 15 amino acids. CDR3 DNA sequence: TGTGCCAGCAGCCGCGTAGGGGGGGACGGAAACACCATATATTTT. Amino acid sequence: CASSRVGGDGNTIYF.

The genes are TRBV5-1 and TRBJ2-3; D is uncertain. Germline V gene lookup returns CDR1 SGHRS and CDR2 YFSETQ. Trimming removed 2 bases from V and 0 bases from J, with 10 bases in between. The CDR3 runs to 15 residues. The CDR3 here is CASSFSLTSTDTQYF. The DNA of the CDR3 is TGCGCCAGCAGCTTTTCATTGACTAGCACAGATACGCAGTATTTT.

The chain couples TRBV18 to TRBJ1-5; no clear D. Germline CDR1 KGHSH, CDR2 LQKENI. Deletions cut 4 bases from V and 6 bases from J, with 13 bases between. The CDR3 sequence is 14 residues long. The CDR3: CASSLYRGPQPQHF. In DNA, the CDR3 is TGTGCCAGCTCACTATACCGGGGTCCTCAGCCCCAGCATTTT.

In this sample, this clone turned up once. The gene calls are TRBV13 and TRBJ2-7, with TRBD1 matching 11 bases. The CDR3 contains 15 residues. Germline trimming cut 5 bases from V and 2 bases from J; bases unmatched to any gene: 5. The germline CDR1 and CDR2 sequences are PRHDT and FYEKMQ (reference sequence). The CDR3 coding sequence is TGTGCCAGCAGCCGGGACAGGGGGTTAGCCTACGAGCAGTACTTC. Amino acid sequence: CASSRDRGLAYEQYF.

The chain uses TRBV2 and TRBJ2-3; D is possibly TRBD1 (5 bases). The V end lost 0 bases, the J end lost 4 bases, and 11 bases lay between the germline ends. Germline V gene data show CDR1 as SNHLY and CDR2 as FYNNEI. CDR3 length equals 15 residues. This chain's CDR3 is CASSEAGWGADTQYF. The CDR3, as DNA: TGTGCCAGCAGTGAAGCAGGATGGGGCGCAGATACGCAGTATTTT.

This chain connects TRBV6-1 to TRBJ1-6; 8 nucleotides agree with TRBD1. This CDR3 contains 16 residues. Germline CDR1 MNHNS, CDR2 SASEGT. V gave up 2 bases and J gave up 8 bases; unmatched junction bases: 8. The CDR3 here is CASSERTGPNDSPLHF. The CDR3 bases are TGTGCCAGCAGTGAACGGACAGGGCCTAACGATTCACCCCTCCACTTT.

The CDR3 sequence is CASSQQGVYGYTF. CDR3 DNA sequence: TGTGCCAGCAGCCAACAGGGTGTCTATGGCTACACCTTC. The rearrangement uses TRBV5-4 and TRBJ1-2, with a tentative D call TRBD1 (6 bases). The CDR3 spans 13 residues. Germline assignment: CDR1 SGHNT and CDR2 YYREEE (reference sequence). Trimming removed 4 bases from V and 4 bases from J, with 11 bases in between.

This clone has a single count. This chain uses TRBV15 with TRBJ2-3; the D gene is possibly TRBD1 (5 bases). The V gene lost 0 bases and the J gene lost 3 bases, with 10 bases spanning the gap. Germline-derived CDR1 and CDR2 are LNHNV and YYDKDF (reference sequence). This CDR3 region has 15 residues. The CDR3 region has the DNA TGTGCCACCAGCAGAGAGGGGCAGCTGACAGATACGCAGTATTTT. Its translation: CATSREGQLTDTQYF.

The chain recombines TRBV7-9 with TRBJ2-2; a possible D gene is TRBD2 (6 bases). Looked up from germline, CDR1 is SEHNR and CDR2 is FQNEAQ (reference sequence). The V end lost 0 bases, the J end lost 5 bases, and 7 bases lay between the germline ends. This CDR3 has 14 residues. CDR3 sequence (DNA): TGTGCCAGCAGCTTAGCGGGGGGAACCGGGGAGCTGTTTTTT. Translation: CASSLAGGTGELFF.

The chain recombines TRBV9 with TRBJ2-3, with 9 bases fitting TRBD1. V shed 1 base and J 4 bases; nucleotides not matched to a gene: 4. Germline loops: CDR1 SGDLS, CDR2 YYNGEE. CDR3 length equals 15 residues. The CDR3 DNA sequence: TGTGCCAGCAGCGTACTGACAGGGGGAGCAGATACGCAGTATTTT. It specifies CASSVLTGGADTQYF.

The chain has TRBV28 and TRBJ2-5; tentative D call: TRBD1 (6 bases). V was cut by 5 bases and J by 3 bases, with 19 bases left in between. Germline CDR1 and CDR2: MDHEN and SYDVKM. The CDR3 totals 16 residues. The CDR3 spells CASSPLPIQGKETQYF. Written as DNA, the CDR3 is TGTGCCAGCAGTCCCCTCCCCATACAGGGAAAAGAGACCCAGTACTTC.

The J gene is TRBJ2-2, the V gene TRBV27, with D possibly TRBD2 on 7 matching bases. V gave up 8 bases and J gave up 3 bases, with 19 bases separating them. CDR3 length: 16 residues. Looked up from germline, CDR1 is MNHEY and CDR2 is SMNVEV (reference sequence). CDR3 sequence (DNA): TGTGCCAGCGTTGGGGGGGGGCGTTGGGACACCGGGGAGCTGTTTTTT. This translates into CASVGGGRWDTGELFF.

This chain connects TRBV19 to TRBJ2-7; D might be TRBD1 (6 bases). Germline V gene data show CDR1 as LNHDA and CDR2 as SQIVND (reference sequence). The CDR3 runs 14 residues. V lost 2 bases and J 3 bases, leaving 11 bases between the germline ends. In DNA form, the CDR3 reads TGTGCCAGTAGTATACCCGGACAGAGCTACGAGCAGTACTTC. It translates to CASSIPGQSYEQYF.

V gene TRBV5-1 combines with J gene TRBJ1-5; 7 nucleotides match TRBD1. The germline gives CDR1 SGHRS, CDR2 YFSETQ. V lost 4 bases to trimming and J lost 9 bases; unmatched junction nucleotides: 10. This CDR3 has 14 amino acids. The CDR3 coding sequence is TGCGCCAGCAGCCCAGGACAGGCCGAGGGGCCCCAGCATTTT. It encodes CASSPGQAEGPQHF.

The chain joins TRBV9 to TRBJ2-7, with 9 nucleotides matching TRBD2. With 3 bases clipped from V and 0 bases from J, the junction kept 4 bases outside the gene matches. The germline V gene encodes CDR1 SGDLS and CDR2 YYNGEE. The CDR3 consists of 15 residues. The CDR3 protein is CASSGSSGASYEQYF. The CDR3 DNA sequence: TGTGCCAGCAGCGGATCTAGCGGGGCCTCCTACGAGCAGTACTTC. The whole variable domain, remainder taken from reference TRBV9 and TRBJ2-7, is DSGVTQTPKHLITATGQRVTLRCSPRSGDLSVYWYQQSLDQGLQFLIQYYNGEERAKGNILERFSAQQFPDLHSELNLSSLELGDSALYFCASSGSSGASYEQYFGPGTRLTVT.

As concerns this clone: A read error may account for a junction end that differs from germline. V and J are TRBV7-7 and TRBJ2-5, with D possibly matching TRBD2 (6 bases). There are 17 residues in the CDR3. CDR1 is SSHAT, CDR2 FNYEAQ, per germline (reference sequence). CDR3: CASSLAPGGLNLETQYF. In DNA form, the CDR3 reads TGTGCTAGCAGCTTAGCGCCTGGGGGACTCAACTTAGAGACCCAGTACTTC.

CDR3 protein: CASSLGTGTDTQYF. CDR3 bases: TGTGCCAGCAGCCTCGGGACAGGCACAGATACGCAGTATTTT. This rearrangement joins TRBV5-5 to TRBJ2-3; 7 bases map to TRBD1. With 4 bases clipped from V and 1 base from J, the junction kept 3 bases outside the gene matches. The CDR3 is made up of 14 amino acids. Germline V gene sequence: CDR1 SGHKS, CDR2 YYEKEE (reference sequence).

This clone was counted once. The V gene is TRBV5-1, the J gene TRBJ1-5; TRBD1 matches at 9 bases. The CDR3 runs to 16 residues. The V gene's germline CDR1 is SGHRS and CDR2 YFSETQ. Unmatched junction bases numbered 6, after V lost 3 bases and J lost 2 bases. The CDR3 nucleotides read TGCGCCAGCAGCTGGATGGACAGGGGCGGCAATCAGCCCCAGCATTTT. Protein product: CASSWMDRGGNQPQHF.